Following are 12 T cell receptor beta chains from one sample sequenced in a study of blood T cell repertoires in COVID-19. Some clones are missing from TCRdb's copy, which holds only in-frame ones; the method was immunoSEQ multiplex PCR. The sample has under 20,000 clones, approximately 90% seen once; the top ten hold 7.9%. The sequenced sample was peripheral blood. The receptors come from a human donor with active COVID-19. The donor label of this sample is uncertain.

The chain is built from TRBV19 and TRBJ2-2; 7 bases are a match to TRBD2. Germline CDR1 is LNHDA and CDR2 is SQIVND (reference sequence). The CDR3 spans 11 residues. V lost 6 bases and J lost 9; bases outside the gene matches: 1. CDR3: CASRGGRELFF. The CDR3, as DNA: TGTGCCAGTAGGGGAGGGAGGGAGCTGTTTTTT.

The V gene is TRBV5-1, the J gene TRBJ1-4; 9 bases line up with TRBD1. This CDR3 spans 15 amino acids. Germline assignment: CDR1 SGHRS and CDR2 YFSETQ. V trimming: 4 bases; J trimming: 7 bases; junction bases outside the gene matches: 8. CDR3 region: CASSGTGLGIEKLFF. The CDR3 DNA reads TGCGCCAGCAGCGGGACAGGGCTCGGAATTGAAAAACTGTTTTTT.

This sequence joins TRBV6-5 and TRBJ2-1, with 14 bases aligning to TRBD2. J was trimmed by 4 bases and V by 6 bases; bases with no gene match: 2. This CDR3 has 15 residues. CDR1 MNHEY and CDR2 SVGAGI come from the germline V gene. For the CDR3, the DNA is TGTGCCAGCAGCCGGACTAGCGGGAGGTACAATGAGCAGTTCTTC. It codes for CASSRTSGRYNEQFF.

This chain joins TRBV20-1 and TRBJ2-1, with D perhaps TRBD1 (5 bases). Germline assignment: CDR1 DFQATT and CDR2 SNEGSKA (reference sequence). The CDR3 has 11 residues. Trimming shortened V by 6 bases and J by 7 bases, and 10 bases separated the two germline ends. The CDR3 DNA reads TGCAGTGCCAGTAGGGGAAATGAGCAGTTCTTC. Protein product: CSASRGNEQFF.

J is TRBJ2-1 and V is TRBV5-1, with 9 bases fitting TRBD1. This CDR3 comprises 15 residues. Germline V gives CDR1 SGHRS, CDR2 YFSETQ. Trimming cost V 2 bases and J 3 bases; bases outside gene matches: 3. This chain's CDR3 is CASSFETGGYNEQFF. The CDR3 DNA reads TGCGCCAGCAGCTTTGAGACAGGGGGCTACAATGAGCAGTTCTTC.

This chain connects TRBV24-1 to TRBJ2-5; 9 bases are a match to TRBD1. V lost 3 bases, J lost 5 bases, and 6 bases stayed unmatched. CDR1 KGHDR and CDR2 SFDVKD come from the germline V gene. This CDR3 contains 15 residues. CDR3 sequence (DNA): TGTGCCACCAGTGATCCGAGGACAGGGGAGGAGACCCAGTACTTC. This gives the protein CATSDPRTGEETQYF.

This chain links TRBV12-5 with TRBJ2-1, with D possibly matching TRBD1 (5 bases). The CDR3 length is 12 residues. The V gene's germline CDR1 is LGHNT and CDR2 FRNRAP. The germline V and J ends were trimmed by 6 bases and 4 bases, with 7 bases remaining between them. The CDR3 bases are TGTGCTAGTGGGGACATGTACAATGAGCAGTTCTTC. This gives the protein CASGDMYNEQFF.

J is TRBJ2-7 and V is TRBV13; TRBD1 matches 9 bases. CDR1 PRHDT and CDR2 FYEKMQ come from the germline V gene (reference sequence). This CDR3 is built from 15 residues. Germline trimming cut 8 bases from V and 0 bases from J; bases unmatched to any gene: 8. The CDR3 DNA reads TGTGCCAGCGGGGCACAGGGGGCCAGCTCCTACGAGCAGTACTTC. This encodes CASGAQGASSYEQYF.

The chain uses TRBV3-1 (or the pseudogene TRBV3-2) and TRBJ1-6; 7 positions match TRBD1. The CDR3 loop spans 14 amino acids. The germline gives CDR1 LGHDT, CDR2 YNNKEL (reference sequence). V shed 8 bases and J 9 bases; nucleotides not matched to a gene: 10. CDR3 DNA sequence: TGTGCCAGCTTTCATACAGGGGCGGGTTCACCCCTCCACTTT. Protein product: CASFHTGAGSPLHF.

The rearrangement links TRBV6-1 to TRBJ1-4, with D perhaps TRBD1 (6 bases). The ends were cut back, 2 bases at V and 8 bases at J, with 12 bases in the middle. The CDR3 has 14 amino acids. The germline V gene has CDR1 MNHNS and CDR2 SASEGT. The CDR3 is CASSETGLVEKLFF. The DNA of the CDR3 is TGTGCCAGCAGTGAAACAGGGTTGGTCGAAAAACTGTTTTTT.

The CDR3 nucleotides are TGCGCCAGCTCCTACTCCCCGCTAGCGGGGGAAGAGACCCAGTACTTC. It translates to CASSYSPLAGEETQYF. The chain is built from TRBV5-1 and TRBJ2-5, with 10 bases fitting TRBD2. Germline V gene data show CDR1 as SGHRS and CDR2 as YFSETQ. The CDR3 spans 16 residues. J lost 3 bases, V lost 7 bases, and 12 bases had no gene match. Supplemented by reference TRBV5-1 and TRBJ2-5, the full variable domain reads KAGVTQTPRYLIKTRGQQVTLSCSPISGHRSVSWYQQTPGQGLQFLFEYFSETQRNKGNFPGRFSGRQFSNSRSEMNVSTLELGDSALYLCASSYSPLAGEETQYFGPGTRLLVL.

The chain carries TRBV4-2 and TRBJ2-1, with 9 bases that match TRBD2. CDR3 length equals 16 residues. The trim removed 1 base at V and 8 bases at J, leaving 9 bases unmatched. The germline V gene encodes CDR1 LGHNA and CDR2 YNFKEQ. In DNA form, the CDR3 reads TGTGCCAGCAGCCAAGTATTAGGCGGGAGGGGTTATGAGCAGTTCTTC. Translated: CASSQVLGGRGYEQFF.